This is a list of T cell receptor beta chains from one sample in a study of cytomegalovirus exposure and HLA in healthy donors. Assay: immunoSEQ multiplex PCR; the TCRdb copy retains only in-frame clones and omits some. The sample features 60,000 to 75,000 clones, with over 1.5% in its top ten. The sequenced sample was PBMCs. The receptors were sampled from a woman in her 30s in good health and CMV-seronegative. CDR3s include the opening cysteine and the closing phenylalanine or tryptophan. The order of the fields is D gene, J gene, V gene, CDR3 protein, CDR3 DNA. D genes are given only for firm matches.

TRBD2 | TRBJ2-3 | TRBV5-4 | CASSFKREGRTDTQYF | TGTGCCAGCAGCTTCAAGCGGGAGGGTAGGACAGATACGCAGTATTTT
TRBD1 | TRBJ2-7 | TRBV5-1 | CASSPGDRVYEQYF | TGCGCCAGCAGTCCCGGGGACAGAGTCTACGAGCAGTACTTC
TRBD1 | TRBJ1-2 | TRBV18 | CASSPKSPGTGDYGYTF | TGTGCCAGCTCACCCAAAAGCCCCGGGACAGGGGACTATGGCTACACCTTC
TRBD1 | TRBJ1-2 | TRBV6-5 | CASSYSQGAVYGYTF | TGTGCCAGCAGTTACTCGCAGGGGGCGGTCTATGGCTACACCTTC
. | TRBJ2-3 | TRBV9 | CASSASDTQYF | TGTGCCAGCAGCGCCTCCGATACGCAGTATTTT
TRBD1 | TRBJ2-5 | TRBV27 | CASSSWTGTIETQYF | TGTGCCAGCAGTTCCTGGACAGGGACCATTGAGACCCAGTACTTC
. | TRBJ2-7 | TRBV28 | CASCEALYEQYF | TGTGCCAGTTGCGAGGCCCTCTACGAGCAGTACTTC
TRBD1 | TRBJ2-1 | TRBV20-1 | CSAGQNNEQFF | TGCAGTGCGGGACAGAACAATGAGCAGTTCTTC
. | TRBJ2-7 | TRBV30 | CAWVRDTYEQYF | TGTGCCTGGGTCCGGGACACCTACGAGCAGTACTTC
. | TRBJ2-1 | TRBV6-5 | CASSFRVPYYNEQFF | TGTGCCAGCAGCTTCAGGGTGCCCTACTACAATGAGCAGTTCTTC
. | TRBJ1-2 | TRBV27 | CASSLRRGREDGYTF | TGTGCCAGCAGTTTAAGGCGGGGCAGGGAGGACGGCTACACCTTC
. | TRBJ1-6 | TRBV28 | CASREGYNSPLHF | TGTGCCAGCCGGGAGGGATATAATTCACCCCTCCACTTT
TRBD2 | TRBJ2-3 | TRBV29-1 | CSVEDGRLAGGVDTQYF | TGCAGCGTTGAAGATGGTCGACTAGCGGGAGGTGTGGATACGCAGTATTTT
TRBD1 | TRBJ1-1 | TRBV29-1 | CSVGQGKTEAFF | TGCAGCGTAGGACAGGGAAAGACTGAAGCTTTCTTT
. | TRBJ1-2 | TRBV5-1 | CASSLTGDYGYTF | TGCGCCAGCAGCTTGACGGGGGACTATGGCTACACCTTC
. | TRBJ2-7 | TRBV6-5 | CASRPYRVVIEQYF | TGTGCCAGCAGACCTTACAGGGTGGTCATCGAGCAGTACTTC
. | TRBJ2-7 | TRBV6-5 | CASKVPGLYEQYF | TGTGCCAGCAAAGTCCCAGGACTGTACGAGCAGTACTTC
TRBD2 | TRBJ2-2 | TRBV30 | CAWSAGEGGELFF | TGTGCCTGGAGTGCGGGGGAGGGCGGGGAGCTGTTTTTT
. | TRBJ1-1 | TRBV5-4 | CASSSFTEAFF | TGTGCCAGCAGCTCCTTCACTGAAGCTTTCTTT
. | TRBJ2-2 | TRBV5-4 | CASSLDRAGELFF | TGTGCCAGCAGCTTGGACAGGGCCGGGGAGCTGTTTTTT
. | TRBJ2-4 | TRBV5-6 | CASSFAGTLAKNIQYF | TGTGCCAGCAGCTTCGCAGGGACTCTAGCCAAAAACATTCAGTACTTC
TRBD2 | TRBJ2-1 | TRBV2 | CASSELAGAYNEQFF | TGTGCCAGCAGTGAGCTAGCGGGGGCCTACAATGAGCAGTTCTTC
TRBD2 | TRBJ2-5 | TRBV7-3 | CASSQTGGGAGETQYF | TGTGCCAGCAGCCAAACGGGCGGGGGGGCCGGAGAGACCCAGTACTTC
. | TRBJ1-5 | TRBV28 | CASSLWQSNQPQHF | TGTGCCAGCAGTTTATGGCAGAGCAATCAGCCCCAGCATTTT
. | TRBJ2-7 | TRBV13 | CASSFQGGDEQYF | TGTGCCAGCAGCTTCCAGGGCGGAGATGAGCAGTACTTC